Each of the 17 T cell receptor beta chains below was sequenced from the same sample in a study of control samples from healthy donors and cancer patients. Using immunoSEQ multiplex PCR, the repertoire was profiled, and TCRdb retains in-frame clones only, with some absent. The sample contains 4,500 to 7,000 clones, approximately 85% of which appear only once. Sequenced sample: formalin-fixed, paraffin-embedded tissue. The receptor set was obtained from a female donor with lung cancer.

V usage is TRBV23-1 and J usage is TRBJ2-7; D remains unclear. TRBV23-1 carries the ORF label, with uncertain function. The CDR3 totals 16 residues. The germline V and J ends were trimmed by 0 bases and 2 bases, with 14 bases remaining between them. CDR3 loop: CASSQSRPQRPYEQYF. In nucleotides, the CDR3 is TGCGCCAGCAGTCAATCACGGCCCCAAAGGCCCTACGAGCAGTACTTC.

This clone was counted once. The chain joins TRBV12-5 to TRBJ1-6; D perhaps matches TRBD1 (5 bases). The CDR3 contains 14 residues. The V gene's germline CDR1 is LGHNT and CDR2 FRNRAP. The ends were cut back, 1 base at V and 7 bases at J, with 8 bases in the middle. The CDR3, as DNA: TGTGCTAGTGGTTTGGGGGACGGAAATTCACCCCTCCACTTT. Its translation is CASGLGDGNSPLHF.

Here the CDR3 reads CASSDHWGGAGTYNEQFF. DNA of the CDR3: TGTGCCAGCAGTGACCACTGGGGGGGAGCAGGGACCTACAATGAGCAGTTCTTC. The gene calls are TRBV25-1 and TRBJ2-1; 7 bases match TRBD2. The CDR3 spans 18 residues. CDR1 is MGHDK, CDR2 SYGVNS, per germline. The ends lost 3 bases at V and 2 bases at J; junction bases unmatched: 13.

The chain joins TRBV10-1 to TRBJ1-5; D is ambiguous. This CDR3 contains 13 residues. The germline V gene has CDR1 WNHNN and CDR2 SYGVQD (reference sequence). Trimming cost V 7 bases and J 6 bases, with 13 bases left between them. CDR3 DNA sequence: TGCGCCAGCACCCCGGGCGCGGCTCAGCCCCAGCATTTT. Residues: CASTPGAAQPQHF.

This chain joins TRBV11-2 and TRBJ2-1; D is undetermined. The length of the CDR3 is 13 residues. V lost 0 bases, J lost 10 bases, and 10 bases lay in between. CDR1 is SGHAT and CDR2 is FQNNGV in the germline V gene. The DNA for the CDR3 is TGTGCCAGCAGCTTAGATGCTGTTGGGGAGCAGTTCTTC. Translation gives CASSLDAVGEQFF.

The gene calls are TRBV11-2 and TRBJ1-1; 10 bases map to TRBD1. Germline CDR1 SGHAT, CDR2 FQNNGV. This CDR3 region has 19 residues. J was trimmed by 1 base and V by 0 bases; bases with no gene match: 11. The CDR3 protein is CASSLDYETGGRRNTEAFF. The CDR3 DNA sequence: TGTGCCAGCAGCTTAGATTACGAGACAGGGGGCCGAAGGAACACTGAAGCTTTCTTT.

This clone was counted a single time. V gene TRBV28 combines with J gene TRBJ2-7, with 7 bases lining up with TRBD1. The CDR3 contains 15 residues. CDR1 and CDR2 (germline): MDHEN, SYDVKM. J was trimmed by 1 base and V by 5 bases; bases with no gene match: 8. CDR3 sequence: CASSLGGAESYEQYF. The CDR3 coding sequence is TGTGCCAGCAGTCTAGGGGGCGCGGAATCCTACGAGCAGTACTTC. Full variable domain (outside the CDR3, taken from reference TRBV28 and TRBJ2-7): DVKVTQSSRYLVKRTGEKVFLECVQDMDHENMFWYRQDPGLGLRLIYFSYDVKMKEKGDIPEGYSVSREKKERFSLILESASTNQTSMYLCASSLGGAESYEQYFGPGTRLTVT.

This rearrangement joins TRBV6-5 to TRBJ2-3; D is unclear. The CDR3 totals 14 residues. V was shortened by 6 bases and J by 0 bases, with 10 bases between the two germline ends. In germline, CDR1 is MNHEY, CDR2 SVGAGI. CDR3 sequence: CASSPTRSTDTQYF. DNA of the CDR3: TGTGCCAGCAGCCCGACGCGGAGCACAGATACGCAGTATTTT.

The chain has TRBV27 and TRBJ2-2; D might be TRBD1 (5 bases). The CDR3 length is 14 residues. The V gene lost 5 bases and the J gene lost 1 base, with 8 bases spanning the gap. CDR1 is MNHEY, CDR2 SMNVEV, per germline (reference sequence). The CDR3 loop is CASSKGQNTGELFF. For the CDR3, the DNA is TGTGCCAGCAGTAAAGGACAGAACACCGGGGAGCTGTTTTTT.

The chain links TRBV19 to TRBJ2-2; D tentatively fits TRBD1 or TRBD2 (5 bases each). Trimming removed 6 bases from V and 9 bases from J, with 20 bases in between. The CDR3 has 15 amino acids. CDR1 and CDR2 (germline): LNHDA, SQIVND (reference sequence). CDR3 residues: CASSTGTSTVRELFF. Written as DNA, the CDR3 is TGTGCCAGTAGCACCGGGACCTCTACCGTCAGGGAGCTGTTTTTT.

The V gene is TRBV3-1 (or the pseudogene TRBV3-2), the J gene TRBJ1-5; 12 positions match TRBD1. V lost 3 bases to trimming and J lost 3 bases; unmatched junction nucleotides: 6. Germline V CDR1 and CDR2: LGHDT, YNNKEL (reference sequence). This CDR3 has 17 residues. CDR3 nucleotides: TGTGCCAGCAGCCAGGGGACAGGGGGCTTTTTCAATCAGCCCCAGCATTTT. Its translation is CASSQGTGGFFNQPQHF.

The chain recombines TRBV20-1 with TRBJ2-4; perhaps TRBD2 as D (5 bases). Germline V gene lookup returns CDR1 DFQATT and CDR2 SNEGSKA (reference sequence). Deletions cut 6 bases from V and 6 bases from J, with 9 bases between. The CDR3 contains 11 residues. CDR3: CSAKRGNIQYF. In DNA form, the CDR3 reads TGCAGTGCGAAACGGGGAAACATTCAGTACTTC.

The gene calls are TRBV7-8 and TRBJ2-2; D is possibly TRBD2 (6 bases). This CDR3 contains 16 residues. Trimming left V 5 bases short and J 4 bases short, with 17 bases between. Germline V CDR1 and CDR2: SGHVS, FQNEAQ. The CDR3 DNA sequence: TGTGCCAGCAGCCGAGGAGGGACGGGAGTCACCGGGGAGCTGTTTTTT. Translation: CASSRGGTGVTGELFF.

The chain has TRBV6-2 or TRBV6-3 and TRBJ2-2; TRBD2 agrees at 11 bases. The ends lost 2 bases at V and 5 bases at J; junction bases unmatched: 7. The CDR3 is 17 amino acids. Germline V lookup: CDR1 MNHEY, CDR2 SVGEGT. The chain's CDR3 is CASSYGLAGGITGELFF. In DNA form, the CDR3 reads TGTGCCAGCAGTTACGGTCTAGCGGGAGGAATTACCGGGGAGCTGTTTTTT.

V is TRBV27 and J is TRBJ2-3, with D perhaps TRBD2 (6 bases). The ends were cut back, 4 bases at V and 7 bases at J, with 15 bases in the middle. This CDR3 is built from 14 residues. CDR1 and CDR2 (germline): MNHEY, SMNVEV (reference sequence). CDR3 DNA: TGTGCCAGCAGTTCCTCGCGGGGTCCGTATACGCAGTATTTT. Amino acid sequence: CASSSSRGPYTQYF.

The chain carries TRBV9 and TRBJ2-3, with TRBD2 matching over 8 bases. V lost 3 bases and J lost 5; bases outside the gene matches: 5. Germline-derived CDR1 and CDR2 are SGDLS and YYNGEE. This CDR3 is built from 14 residues. CDR3 in DNA: TGTGCCAGCAGCGCAGCGGGAGCTATAGATACGCAGTATTTT. Translation: CASSAAGAIDTQYF.

Regarding this clone: No DNA is shown, since the ends of the CDR3 on it are uncertain; the CDR3 is the one TCRdb lists. The chain is built from TRBV28 and TRBJ1-1. Inclusive of both ends, the CDR3 amounts to 11 amino acids. CDR1 and CDR2 from the germline V gene are MDHEN and SYDVKM. CDR3 residues: CASSRAGPAFF.